The rows below give T cell receptor beta chains drawn from one sample of a study of control samples from healthy donors and cancer patients. TCRdb's copy holds only in-frame clones and misses some; the assay was immunoSEQ multiplex PCR. Altogether roughly 63,000 clones are present, 92% being singletons, with the ten largest covering 1.7%. Sequenced: PBMCs. The receptors were gathered from a man in his forties with colorectal cancer. Both conserved end residues are part of each CDR3. The D gene is left open where the match is weak. Part of the rows lack a size; the others show once, few, many or a class for expanded clones.

clone size	V gene	J gene	D gene	CDR3 DNA	CDR3 protein
once	TRBV5-1	TRBJ1-4	-	TGCGCCAGCAGCTTGGGCGGGGTTCGGGAGGAAAAACTGTTTTTT	CASSLGGVREEKLFF
-	TRBV7-9	TRBJ1-5	-	TGTGCCAGCAGCTTAAATGGAGGGGCGGGTCAGCCCCAGCATTTT	CASSLNGGAGQPQHF
-	TRBV19	TRBJ1-1	-	TGTGCCAGTAGTTCTACAGGGCCGGCGGGTCCCACTGAAGCTTTCTTT	CASSSTGPAGPTEAFF
-	TRBV7-2	TRBJ2-2	TRBD1	TGTGCCAGCAGCTTAGGGGGACAGGTTCCCGGGGAGCTGTTTTTT	CASSLGGQVPGELFF
few	TRBV6-1	TRBJ2-1	TRBD1	TGTGCCAGCAGTGAGGCAGGGGGTTACCATGAGCAGTTCTTC	CASSEAGGYHEQFF
-	TRBV10-3	TRBJ2-2	-	TGTGCCATCAGTGGGGGTTCATCCGGGGAGCTGTTTTTT	CAISGGSSGELFF
-	TRBV7-8	TRBJ2-7	-	TGTGCCAGCAAAGAGGGGGCGGGGCTCCCTGGGGAGCAGTACTTC	CASKEGAGLPGEQYF
once	TRBV12-5	TRBJ1-1	TRBD1	TGTGCTAGTGGTTATGGACAGGGGGGCACTGAAGCTTTCTTT	CASGYGQGGTEAFF
-	TRBV27	TRBJ1-1	-	TGTGCCAGCAGTTTAGGTGGAACACCGGCTTTCTTT	CASSLGGTPAFF
-	TRBV5-8	TRBJ2-2	TRBD1	TGTGCCAGCAGCTTAGGGACAGTCAACACCGGGGAGCTGTTTTTT	CASSLGTVNTGELFF